These T cell receptor beta chains were read from a single sample in a study of blood T cells in healthy people across ages. TCRdb analysed the 5' RACE reads with MiXCR anew, one entry per CDR3 protein. Among approximately 880,000 distinct CDR3 sequences listed, around 46% were seen once. The sample consisted of blood. The receptors shown here come from a man aged 25-45 years in good health. Each CDR3 is given with its conserved first and last residue. The order of the fields is J gene, V gene, CDR3 protein.

J: TRBJ2-3; V: TRBV4-3; CDR3: CASSQGSVGGTTDTQYF
J: TRBJ2-3; V: TRBV6-5; CDR3: CASSYFSTQYF
J: TRBJ2-1; V: TRBV9; CDR3: CASSGGLADYNEQFF
J: TRBJ2-7; V: TRBV7-2; CDR3: CASSLGTRAYEQYF
J: TRBJ1-1; V: TRBV12-3/TRBV12-4; CDR3: CASSDRGMNTEAFF
J: TRBJ1-2; V: TRBV7-2; CDR3: CASSLQGSDSYTF
J: TRBJ2-1; V: TRBV11-2; CDR3: CAGSLVTGVEQFF
J: TRBJ1-1; V: TRBV13; CDR3: CASSLWVPGRTEAFF
J: TRBJ1-5; V: TRBV29-1; CDR3: CSVAGGGNQPQHF
J: TRBJ2-1; V: TRBV6-2/TRBV6-3; CDR3: CASSYSTGESYNEQFF
J: TRBJ2-1; V: TRBV15; CDR3: CATSPYTNNEQFF
J: TRBJ2-1; V: TRBV19; CDR3: CASSRGDSLSNEQFF
J: TRBJ2-7; V: TRBV20-1; CDR3: CSAHRQGYEQYF
J: TRBJ2-1; V: TRBV4-3; CDR3: CASSKGTGYNEQFF
J: TRBJ2-1; V: TRBV3-1; CDR3: CASSQMTSGGRMNEQFF
J: TRBJ1-5; V: TRBV6-1; CDR3: CASSGGTRGNQPQHF
J: TRBJ2-1; V: TRBV10-3; CDR3: CAVSSPGPSSYNEQFF
J: .; V: TRBV20-1; CDR3: CSARVNGQSSYNEQYF